Reported below is one T cell receptor beta chain. The sample originates from a study of blood T cell repertoires in COVID-19. Study overall: COVID-19 samples, acute and convalescent, were from the United States, Italy and Spain. T cells, B-cell-depleted T cells, or PBMCs supplied cDNA or gDNA.

Germline V CDR1 and CDR2: SGHTA, FQGTGA. The CDR3 has 16 amino acids. Trimming removed 2 bases from V and 0 bases from J, with 12 bases in between. Generated by immunoSEQ multiplex PCR, the TCRdb table keeps only in-frame clones and is missing some. The top ten clones hold about 5% of a sample with approximately 360,000 clones, around four fifths of them seen once. The TCR sequence derives from a woman aged 45-65 years who had recovered from COVID-19. Specimen: PBMCs or T cells enriched from blood (not recorded which). The gene calls are TRBV7-3 and TRBJ2-3; D is perhaps TRBD2 (7 bases). In DNA, the CDR3 is TGTGCCAGCAGCTTAGTGGGAGGGGGGAGCACAGATACGCAGTATTTT. As protein: CASSLVGGGSTDTQYF.